This TCR beta chain was documented in a study of identical twins. Study-level points and caveats: Cord blood's abundant beta clonotypes had fewer insertions, unlike memory repertoires.

There are a few counts of this clonotype. Its antigen is not known. TCRdb re-called the 5' RACE reads through MiXCR, storing one row per CDR3 protein. The sample lists some 730,000 distinct CDR3 sequences, 15% to 20% seen once, with around 13% in the top ten. The CDR3 length is 12 residues. Trimming left V 6 bases short and J 8 bases short, with 10 bases between. Looked up from germline, CDR1 is SGHTA and CDR2 is FQGNSA. Another study also made use of these data, one on T cells expressing NK-cell markers.

The sequence was collected from a woman between 18 and 29 years old in good health. The V gene is TRBV7-2, the J gene TRBJ2-2; possible D gene TRBD2, 6 bases. The specimen sequenced was PBMCs. This CDR3 reads CASRALAGELFF. CDR3 coding DNA: TGTGCCAGCAGGGCCCTAGCGGGGGAGCTGTTTTTT. Full variable domain (rest looked up from reference TRBV7-2 and TRBJ2-2): GAGVSQSPSNKVTEKGKDVELRCDPISGHTALYWYRQSLGQGLEFLIYFQGNSAPDKSGLPSDRFSAERTGGSVSTLTIQRTQQEDSAVYLCASRALAGELFFGEGSRLTVL.